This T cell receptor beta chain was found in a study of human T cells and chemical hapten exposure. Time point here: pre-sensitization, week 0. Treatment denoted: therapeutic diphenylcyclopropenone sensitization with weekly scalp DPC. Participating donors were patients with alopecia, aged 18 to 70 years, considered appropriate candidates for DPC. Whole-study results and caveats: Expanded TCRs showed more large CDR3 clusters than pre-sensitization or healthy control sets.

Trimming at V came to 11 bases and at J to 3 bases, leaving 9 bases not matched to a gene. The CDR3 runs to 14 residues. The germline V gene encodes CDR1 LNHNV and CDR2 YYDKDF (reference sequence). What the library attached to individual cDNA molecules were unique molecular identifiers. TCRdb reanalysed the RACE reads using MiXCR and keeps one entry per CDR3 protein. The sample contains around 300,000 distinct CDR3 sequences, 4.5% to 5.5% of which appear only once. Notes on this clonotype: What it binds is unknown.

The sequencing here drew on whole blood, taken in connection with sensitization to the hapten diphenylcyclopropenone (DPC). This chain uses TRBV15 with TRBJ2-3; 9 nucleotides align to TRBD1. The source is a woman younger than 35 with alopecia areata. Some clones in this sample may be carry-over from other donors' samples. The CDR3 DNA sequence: TGTGCCTCATCCGGGACAGGGAATACAGATACGCAGTATTTT. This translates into CASSGTGNTDTQYF.